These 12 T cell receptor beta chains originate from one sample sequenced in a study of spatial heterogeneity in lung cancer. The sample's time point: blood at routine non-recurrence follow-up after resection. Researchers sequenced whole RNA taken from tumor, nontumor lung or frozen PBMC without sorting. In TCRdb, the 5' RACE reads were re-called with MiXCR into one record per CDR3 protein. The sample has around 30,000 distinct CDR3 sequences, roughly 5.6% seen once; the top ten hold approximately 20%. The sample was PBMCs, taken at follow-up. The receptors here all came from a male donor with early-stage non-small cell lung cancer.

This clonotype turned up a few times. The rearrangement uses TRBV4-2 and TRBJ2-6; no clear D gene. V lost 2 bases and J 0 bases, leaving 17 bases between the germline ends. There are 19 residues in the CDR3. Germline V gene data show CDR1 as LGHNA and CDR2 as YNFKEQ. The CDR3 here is CASSQLTPLVGSGANVLTF. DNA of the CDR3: TGTGCCAGCAGCCAATTGACACCCCTGGTGGGCTCTGGGGCCAACGTCCTGACTTTC.

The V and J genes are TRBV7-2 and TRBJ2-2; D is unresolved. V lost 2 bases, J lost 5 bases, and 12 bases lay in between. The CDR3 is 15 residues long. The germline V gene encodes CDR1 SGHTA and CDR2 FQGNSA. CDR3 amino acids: CASSLYEDLTGELFF. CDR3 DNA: TGTGCCAGCAGCTTATACGAGGACCTTACCGGGGAGCTGTTTTTT.

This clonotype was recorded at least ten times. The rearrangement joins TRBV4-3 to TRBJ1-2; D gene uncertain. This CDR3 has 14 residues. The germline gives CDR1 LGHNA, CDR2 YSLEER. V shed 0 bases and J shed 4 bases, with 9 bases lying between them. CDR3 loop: CASSQDLVPYGYTF. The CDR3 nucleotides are TGCGCCAGCAGCCAAGATCTGGTCCCCTATGGCTACACCTTC.

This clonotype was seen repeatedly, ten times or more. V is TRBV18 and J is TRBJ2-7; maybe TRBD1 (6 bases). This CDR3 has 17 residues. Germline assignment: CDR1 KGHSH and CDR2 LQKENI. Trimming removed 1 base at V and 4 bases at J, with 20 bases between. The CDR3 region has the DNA TGTGCCAGCTCACCACGAGGGGGTCCGGCGACGGAATACGAGCAGTACGTC. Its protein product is CASSPRGGPATEYEQYV.

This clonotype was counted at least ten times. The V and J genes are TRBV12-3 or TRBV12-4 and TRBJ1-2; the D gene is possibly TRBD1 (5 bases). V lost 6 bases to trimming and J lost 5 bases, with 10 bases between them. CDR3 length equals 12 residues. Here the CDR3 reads CASSPGPYGYTF. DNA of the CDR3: TGTGCCAGCAGCCCGGGGCCTTATGGCTACACCTTC.

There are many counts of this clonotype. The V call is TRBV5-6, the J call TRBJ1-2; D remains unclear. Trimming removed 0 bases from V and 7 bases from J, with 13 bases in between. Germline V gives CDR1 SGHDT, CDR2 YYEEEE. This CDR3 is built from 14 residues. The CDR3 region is CASSLAPGSAGYTF. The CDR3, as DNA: TGTGCCAGCAGCTTGGCCCCCGGGTCCGCTGGCTACACCTTC.

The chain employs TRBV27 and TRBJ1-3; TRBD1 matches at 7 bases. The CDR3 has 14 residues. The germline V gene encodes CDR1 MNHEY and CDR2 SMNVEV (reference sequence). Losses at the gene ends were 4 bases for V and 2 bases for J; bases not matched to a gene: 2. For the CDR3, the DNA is TGTGCCAGCAGTTCAGGGGGAGCTGGAAACACCATATATTTT. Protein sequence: CASSSGGAGNTIYF.

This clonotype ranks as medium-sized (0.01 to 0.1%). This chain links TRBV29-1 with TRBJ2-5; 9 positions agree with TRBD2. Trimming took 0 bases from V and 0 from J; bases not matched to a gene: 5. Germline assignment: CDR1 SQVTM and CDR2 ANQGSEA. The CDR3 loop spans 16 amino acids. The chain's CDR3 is CSVEDLPSGDQETQYF. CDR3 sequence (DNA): TGCAGCGTTGAAGATCTGCCTAGCGGGGACCAAGAGACCCAGTACTTC.

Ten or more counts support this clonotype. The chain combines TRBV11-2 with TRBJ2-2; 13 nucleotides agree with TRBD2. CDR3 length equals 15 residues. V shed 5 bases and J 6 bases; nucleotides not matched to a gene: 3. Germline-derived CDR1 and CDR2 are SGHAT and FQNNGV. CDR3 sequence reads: CASSPTSGRPGELFF. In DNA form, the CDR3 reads TGTGCCAGCAGCCCGACTAGCGGGAGGCCCGGGGAGCTGTTTTTT.

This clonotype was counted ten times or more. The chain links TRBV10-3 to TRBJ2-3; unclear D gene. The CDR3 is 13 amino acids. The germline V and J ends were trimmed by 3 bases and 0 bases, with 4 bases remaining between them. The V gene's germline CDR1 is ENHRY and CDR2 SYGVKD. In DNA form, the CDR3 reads TGTGCCATCAGTGACAGGAGCACAGATACGCAGTATTTT. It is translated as CAISDRSTDTQYF.

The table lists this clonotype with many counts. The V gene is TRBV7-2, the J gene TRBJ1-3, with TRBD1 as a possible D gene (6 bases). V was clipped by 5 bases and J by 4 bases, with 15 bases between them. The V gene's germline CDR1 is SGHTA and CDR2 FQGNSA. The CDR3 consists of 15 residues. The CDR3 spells CASSVDSRQGNTIYF. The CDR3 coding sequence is TGTGCCAGCAGCGTGGACAGTCGTCAAGGAAACACCATATATTTT.

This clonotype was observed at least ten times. This chain's CDR3 is CSVRTDYNSPLHF. CDR3 nucleotide sequence: TGCAGCGTTCGGACGGACTATAATTCACCCCTCCACTTT. This chain joins TRBV29-1 and TRBJ1-6; no firm D call. V lost 5 bases and J lost 3, with 8 bases in between. Per germline, CDR1 SQVTM and CDR2 ANQGSEA. The CDR3 totals 13 residues.